The source of this T cell receptor (beta chain) is a study of CDR3 diversity in severe acne. TCRdb re-analysed the PCR reads in MiXCR, keeping a single row per CDR3 protein. The sample has 90,000 or so distinct CDR3 sequences; 45% to 55% are singletons. V shed 7 bases and J shed 1 base, with 19 bases lying between them. The CDR3 spans 16 residues. CDR1 SGHVS and CDR2 FQNEAQ come from the germline V gene. The chain carries TRBV7-8 and TRBJ1-1; no clear D. The origin of this receptor is a male donor in good health, serving as a control. The sequencing sample was made of blood. CDR3 sequence: CASTLSRPLRNTEAFF. The CDR3 DNA follows: TGTGCCAGCACCCTCTCGCGACCGCTCCGGAACACTGAAGCTTTCTTT. Complete variable domain (other parts from reference TRBV7-8 and TRBJ1-1): GAGVSQSPRYKVAKRGQDVALRCDPISGHVSLFWYQQALGQGPEFLTYFQNEAQLDKSGLPSDRFFAERPEGSVSTLKIQRTQQEDSAVYLCASTLSRPLRNTEAFFGQGTRLTVV.